These 9 T cell receptor beta chains were all obtained from the same sample, sequenced in a study of OX40 agonist ivuxolimab in advanced cancers. The assay was immunoSEQ multiplex PCR, and TCRdb's table has in-frame clones only and misses some. The sample has 25,000 to 35,000 clones, roughly 68% seen once. Here the sequenced sample was CD4+ or CD8+ T cells sorted from blood, taken in a trial of the OX40 agonist ivuxolimab. The receptor source for this set is an adult with an advanced solid tumor such as melanoma, head and neck, liver or kidney cancer.

The rearrangement joins TRBV6-6 to TRBJ1-2; 7 bases are a match to TRBD1. Looked up from germline, CDR1 is MNHNY and CDR2 is SVGAGI (reference sequence). J lost 8 bases, V lost 9 bases, and 15 bases had no gene match. This CDR3 has 14 residues. The CDR3 region is CASRDLQGSWGYTF. In nucleotides, the CDR3 is TGTGCCAGTAGGGACTTACAGGGGTCGTGGGGCTACACCTTC.

The chain employs TRBV9 and TRBJ1-3; D is unresolved. Germline V gene data show CDR1 as SGDLS and CDR2 as YYNGEE. The V end was cut by 0 bases, the J end by 2 bases, with 12 bases between. The CDR3 is 16 residues long. The CDR3, as DNA: TGTGCCAGCAGCGTAGAAGCGGGATCAGCTGGAAACACCATATATTTT. This translates into CASSVEAGSAGNTIYF.

The V and J genes are TRBV7-2 and TRBJ2-7; D uncertain. The V end lost 1 base, the J end lost 2 bases, and 6 bases lay between the germline ends. Germline loops: CDR1 SGHTA, CDR2 FQGNSA. The CDR3 covers 13 residues. CDR3 protein: CASSLGRPYEQYV. The CDR3 nucleotides read TGTGCCAGCAGCTTAGGACGGCCCTACGAGCAGTACGTC.

The chain carries TRBV5-5 and TRBJ1-2; D is unclear. The CDR3 has 14 residues. CDR1 and CDR2 (germline): SGHKS, YYEKEE (reference sequence). V lost 0 bases, J lost 8 bases, and 14 bases lay in between. The CDR3 DNA is TGTGCCAGCAGCTTGGAGGTAGGGCAGGTCGGCTACACCTTC. Its translation: CASSLEVGQVGYTF.

This clone turned up a few times. The V call is TRBV25-1, the J call TRBJ1-4; TRBD1 matches at 9 bases. Germline CDR1 and CDR2: MGHDK and SYGVNS. There are 14 residues in the CDR3. V gave up 7 bases and J gave up 7 bases; unmatched junction bases: 7. The CDR3 DNA sequence: TGTGCCAGCACCCCGGGACAGGGCATTGAAAAACTGTTTTTT. Encoded protein: CASTPGQGIEKLFF.

This clone was seen once. V gene TRBV2 combines with J gene TRBJ1-5; 8 bases match TRBD1. V dropped 5 bases and J dropped 0; count of bases not matched to a gene: 3. The CDR3 totals 15 residues. Germline lookup yields CDR1 SNHLY and CDR2 FYNNEI. The CDR3 here is CASSNRGYSNQPQHF. The DNA for the CDR3 is TGTGCCAGCAGTAACAGGGGGTATAGCAATCAGCCCCAGCATTTT.

The chain recombines TRBV9 with TRBJ2-2, with D perhaps matching TRBD2 (5 bases). Deletions cut 5 bases from V and 3 bases from J, with 11 bases between. Germline loops: CDR1 SGDLS, CDR2 YYNGEE. This CDR3 contains 14 residues. CDR3 bases: TGTGCCAGCAGTCCGGGGATAGACACCGGGGAGCTGTTTTTT. Its protein product is CASSPGIDTGELFF.

This clone was seen more than once but under ten times. The chain recombines TRBV14 with TRBJ2-2; D is possibly TRBD2 (5 bases). The CDR3 is 13 amino acids. V shed 3 bases and J shed 5 bases, with 7 bases lying between them. Germline V CDR1 and CDR2: SGHDN, FVKESK. This CDR3 is CASSHGGTGELFF. CDR3 DNA sequence: TGTGCCAGCAGCCATGGAGGAACCGGGGAGCTGTTTTTT.

The chain couples TRBV6-1 to TRBJ2-7; TRBD1 matches 10 bases. There are 14 residues in the CDR3. Trimming at V came to 1 base and at J to 3 bases, leaving 0 bases not matched to a gene. Germline values: CDR1 MNHNS, CDR2 SASEGT. The CDR3 is CASSEGTGGYEQYF. The CDR3 DNA follows: TGTGCCAGCAGTGAAGGGACAGGGGGCTACGAGCAGTACTTC.